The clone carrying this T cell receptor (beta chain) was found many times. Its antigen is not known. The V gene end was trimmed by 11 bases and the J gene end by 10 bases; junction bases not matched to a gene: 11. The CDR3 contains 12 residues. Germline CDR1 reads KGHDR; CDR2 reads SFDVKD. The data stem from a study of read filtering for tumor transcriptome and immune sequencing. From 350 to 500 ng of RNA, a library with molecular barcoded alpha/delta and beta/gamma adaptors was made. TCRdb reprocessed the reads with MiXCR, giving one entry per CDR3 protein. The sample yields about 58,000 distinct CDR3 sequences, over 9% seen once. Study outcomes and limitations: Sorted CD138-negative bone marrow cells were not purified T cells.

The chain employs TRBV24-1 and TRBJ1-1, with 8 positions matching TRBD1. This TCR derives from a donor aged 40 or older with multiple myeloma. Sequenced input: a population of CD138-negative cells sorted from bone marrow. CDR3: CAISDRGVRAFF. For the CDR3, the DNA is TGTGCCATTTCTGACAGGGGTGTGAGAGCTTTCTTT.